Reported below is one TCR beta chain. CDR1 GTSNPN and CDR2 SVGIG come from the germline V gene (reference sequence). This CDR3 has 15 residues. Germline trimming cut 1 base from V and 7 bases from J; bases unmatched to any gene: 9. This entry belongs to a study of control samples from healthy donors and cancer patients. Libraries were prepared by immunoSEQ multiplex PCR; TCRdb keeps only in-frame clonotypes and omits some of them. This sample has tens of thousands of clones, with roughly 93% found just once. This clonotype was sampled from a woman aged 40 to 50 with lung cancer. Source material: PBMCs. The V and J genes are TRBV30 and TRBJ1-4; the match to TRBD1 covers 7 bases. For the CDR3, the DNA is TGTGCCTGGAGTGCTACCACAGGGGTTGGTGAAAAACTGTTTTTT. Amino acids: CAWSATTGVGEKLFF.